This TCR beta chain derives from a study of identical twins. Study-level points and caveats: Abundant beta clonotypes from cord blood had fewer insertions, unlike memory repertoires, which showed none.

The length of the CDR3 is 15 residues. A word on this clonotype: Its antigen is currently unknown.

A universal primer site was added by template switching, and unique molecular identifiers were carried by the cDNA. TCRdb re-analysed the 5' RACE reads in MiXCR, keeping a single row per CDR3 protein. Of more than 1.5 million distinct CDR3 sequences in the sample, less than 40% are singletons; the top ten hold about 0.3%. The receptor comes from a newborn girl in good health. The chain joins TRBV21-1 to TRBJ1-1. TRBV21-1 is a known pseudogene. Sequences were obtained from cord blood. The CDR3 loop is CASSNPTDLNTEAFF. CDR3 nucleotide sequence: TGTGCCAGCAGCAACCCGACGGATTTGAACACTGAAGCTTTCTTT.